This TCR beta chain stems from a study of identical twins. In TCRdb, the 5' RACE reads were re-called with MiXCR into one record per CDR3 protein. Seen here are hundreds of thousands of distinct CDR3 sequences, roughly 6.2% observed once, and the top ten hold roughly 1.8%. In germline, CDR1 is SQVTM, CDR2 ANQGSEA. The V and J ends lost 6 bases and 2 bases, in that order; junction bases with no gene match: 7. This CDR3 has 14 residues. The study, taken as a whole, reports: The study reached conclusions through statistical analysis that was cross-sectional, not following the same donors.

As to this clonotype: Its antigen is not identified.

This clonotype was sampled from a man younger than 30 in good health. This chain links TRBV29-1 with TRBJ1-5, with 7 bases fitting TRBD1. Source material: naive T cells sorted from blood. CDR3 sequence: CSVATGTGNQPQHF. The CDR3 coding sequence is TGCAGCGTCGCCACCGGGACAGGCAATCAGCCCCAGCATTTT.